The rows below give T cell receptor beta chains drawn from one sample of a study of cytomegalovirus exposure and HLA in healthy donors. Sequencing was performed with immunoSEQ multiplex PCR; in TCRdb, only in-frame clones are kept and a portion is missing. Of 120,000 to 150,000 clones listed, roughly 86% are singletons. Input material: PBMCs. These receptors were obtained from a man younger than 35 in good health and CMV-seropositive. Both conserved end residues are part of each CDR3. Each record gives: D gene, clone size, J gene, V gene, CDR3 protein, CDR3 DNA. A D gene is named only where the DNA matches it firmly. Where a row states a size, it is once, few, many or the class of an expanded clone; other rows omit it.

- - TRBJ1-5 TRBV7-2 CASSISTGTQPQHF TGTGCCAGCAGCATCTCTACAGGGACTCAGCCCCAGCATTTT
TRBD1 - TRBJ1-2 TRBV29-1 CSVGGTGEDYGYTF TGCAGCGTTGGAGGGACAGGGGAAGACTATGGCTACACCTTC
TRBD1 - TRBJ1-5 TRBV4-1 CASSLGQGNNQPQHF TGCGCCAGCAGCTTGGGACAGGGGAACAATCAGCCCCAGCATTTT
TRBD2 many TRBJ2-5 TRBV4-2 CASSRGLSSGSETQYF TGTGCCAGCAGCAGAGGGTTGTCAAGCGGGAGTGAGACCCAGTACTTC
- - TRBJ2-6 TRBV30 CAWSLGVSSGANVLTF TGTGCCTGGAGTCTGGGAGTCAGCTCTGGGGCCAACGTCCTGACTTTC
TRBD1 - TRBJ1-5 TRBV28 CASSPRTGWLQPQHF TGTGCCAGCAGTCCACGGACAGGGTGGTTGCAGCCCCAGCATTTT
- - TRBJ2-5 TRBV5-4 CASSFRGAKETQYF TGTGCCAGCAGCTTCAGGGGCGCAAAAGAGACCCAGTACTTC
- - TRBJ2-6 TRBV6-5 CASSYGVSGANVLTF TGTGCCAGCAGTTACGGAGTATCTGGGGCCAACGTCCTGACTTTC
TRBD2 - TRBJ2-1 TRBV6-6 CASSPGTNNEQFF TGTGCCAGCAGCCCCGGGACTAACAATGAGCAGTTCTTC
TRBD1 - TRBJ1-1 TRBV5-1 CASSLTTGSMNTEAFF TGCGCCAGCAGCTTGACGACAGGGAGCATGAACACTGAAGCTTTCTTT
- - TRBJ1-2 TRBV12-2 CASHLQGAKTYGYTF TGTGCAAGTCACTTACAGGGGGCGAAAACGTATGGCTACACCTTC
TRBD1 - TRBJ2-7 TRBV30 CAWSGVPGQATYEQYF TGTGCCTGGAGCGGGGTGCCGGGACAGGCGACCTACGAGCAGTACTTC
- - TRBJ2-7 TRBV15 CATSPGENYEQYF TGTGCCACCAGCCCAGGGGAAAACTACGAGCAGTACTTC
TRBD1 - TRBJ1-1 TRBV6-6 CASKRDSGRNTEAFF TGTGCCAGCAAACGGGACAGTGGGAGGAACACTGAAGCTTTCTTT
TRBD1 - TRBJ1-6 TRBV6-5 CASSYRTGNSPLHF TGTGCCAGCAGTTACCGGACAGGCAATTCACCCCTCCACTTT
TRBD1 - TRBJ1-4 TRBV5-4 CASSTGTGNEKLFF TGTGCCAGCAGCACCGGGACAGGGAATGAAAAACTGTTTTTT
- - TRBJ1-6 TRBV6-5 CASSPSSYNSPLHF TGTGCCAGCAGTCCGAGCTCCTATAATTCACCCCTCCACTTT
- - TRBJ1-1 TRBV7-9 CASTLTSGRAFF TGTGCCAGCACCTTAACGAGCGGGCGTGCTTTCTTT
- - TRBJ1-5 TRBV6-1 CASKTGSNQPQHF TGTGCCAGCAAAACAGGGAGCAATCAGCCCCAGCATTTT
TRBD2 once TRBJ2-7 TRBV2 CASSVAGDEQYF TGTGCCAGCAGTGTTGCGGGAGACGAGCAGTACTTC
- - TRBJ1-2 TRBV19 CATTGGNYGYTF TGTGCCACCACGGGGGGGAATTATGGCTACACCTTC
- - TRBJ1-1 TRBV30 CAWSIIRGTEAFF TGTGCCTGGAGTATAATACGGGGCACTGAAGCTTTCTTT
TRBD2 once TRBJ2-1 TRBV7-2 CASSLAPSGGLEQFF TGTGCCAGCAGCTTGGCCCCTAGCGGGGGGCTTGAGCAGTTCTTC
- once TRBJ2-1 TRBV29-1 CSVHVLSGEQFF TGCAGCGTTCACGTTCTATCCGGTGAGCAGTTCTTC
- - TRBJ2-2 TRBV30 CAWRLYNSNTGELFF TGTGCCTGGAGGTTATACAATTCGAACACCGGGGAGCTGTTTTTT
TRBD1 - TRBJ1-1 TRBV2 CASKAAETGGSGDTEAFF TGTGCCAGCAAGGCAGCGGAGACAGGGGGCTCAGGTGACACTGAAGCTTTCTTT
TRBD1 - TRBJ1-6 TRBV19 CASSDRGDSPLHF TGTGCCAGTAGTGACAGGGGCGATTCACCCCTCCACTTT
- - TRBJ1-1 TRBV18 CASSPPGGGTEAFF TGTGCCAGCTCACCACCCGGCGGAGGCACTGAAGCTTTCTTT
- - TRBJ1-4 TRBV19 CASKPSTNEKLFF TGTGCCAGTAAGCCGTCAACTAATGAAAAACTGTTTTTT
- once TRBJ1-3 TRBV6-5 CASSYSWDTSGNTIYF TGTGCCAGCAGTTACTCGTGGGACACCTCTGGAAACACCATATATTTT
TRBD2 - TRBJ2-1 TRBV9 CASSSPSGGAYNEQFF TGTGCCAGCAGCTCTCCTAGCGGGGGGGCCTACAATGAGCAGTTCTTC
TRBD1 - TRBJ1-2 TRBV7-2 CASSSTGTYGYTF TGTGCCAGCAGCTCGACAGGGACCTATGGCTACACCTTC
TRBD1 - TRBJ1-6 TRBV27 CASSSTSGGPYNSPLHF TGTGCCAGCAGCAGCACCTCAGGGGGCCCCTATAATTCACCCCTCCACTTT
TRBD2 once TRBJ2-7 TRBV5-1 CASSLETSGRDEQYF TGCGCCAGCAGCTTGGAGACTAGCGGGAGGGACGAGCAGTACTTC
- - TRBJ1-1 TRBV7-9 CASSLPGLNTEAFF TGTGCCAGCAGCCTTCCTGGCCTGAACACTGAAGCTTTCTTT
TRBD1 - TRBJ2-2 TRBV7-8 CASSWGQAESGELFF TGTGCCAGCAGCTGGGGACAGGCGGAAAGCGGGGAGCTGTTTTTT
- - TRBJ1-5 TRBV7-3 CASSSTPRRSQPQHF TGTGCCAGCAGCTCCACCCCTAGGCGGAGTCAGCCCCAGCATTTT
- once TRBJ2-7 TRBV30 CAVGFTGEQYF TGTGCCGTGGGATTTACAGGAGAGCAGTACTTC
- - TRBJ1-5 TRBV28 CASRYEGGNQPQHF TGTGCCAGCAGGTACGAGGGGGGCAATCAGCCCCAGCATTTT